These 25 T cell receptor beta chains originate from one sample sequenced in a study of CXCR3-negative and CXCR3-positive naive CD8 T cells. The study's findings and limits: Hydrophobicity was higher for TRB CDR3s found in CXCR3-positive naive cells than in CXCR3-negative naive cells.

The authors prepared UMI-labeled TRB cDNA libraries by 5' RACE. From its re-call of the 5' RACE reads, TCRdb lists each CDR3 protein once, without DNA. The sample has tens of thousands of distinct CDR3 sequences. Their specific antigens are unknown. Sequencing was carried out using naive CXCR3+ CD8+ T cells from blood. Subset: CD45RO-CCR7+CD27+CD95- naive CD8+ T cells expressing CXCR3 (TNR3+). Source of these receptors: a human donor in good health. Some clones in this sample may be carry-over from other donors' samples.

V and J are TRBV28 and TRBJ2-7. The CDR3 length is 13 residues. Germline V gene data show CDR1 as MDHEN and CDR2 as SYDVKM. This chain's CDR3 is CASSLVREYEQYF.

The chain recombines TRBV11-2 with TRBJ2-5; TCRdb's D gene call, TRBD1, goes unchecked for lack of DNA. CDR3 length equals 16 residues. Germline V gene lookup returns CDR1 SGHAT and CDR2 FQNNGV. This CDR3 reads CASSPHIGETEETQYF. Based on the CDR3 plus reference TRBV11-2 and TRBJ2-5, the full variable domain is EAGVAQSPRYKIIEKRQSVAFWCNPISGHATLYWYQQILGQGPKLLIQFQNNGVVDDSQLPKDRFSAERLKGVDSTLKIQPAKLEDSAVYLCASSPHIGETEETQYFGPGTRLLVL.

This chain uses TRBV20-1 with TRBJ2-7; TCRdb's D call, TRBD1, is unchecked because there is no DNA. The CDR3 covers 15 residues. Germline values: CDR1 DFQATT, CDR2 SNEGSKA (reference sequence). CDR3 residues: CSASLGRGAYYEQYF.

The chain employs TRBV20-1 and TRBJ1-5; TCRdb names TRBD1, which stays unverified in the absence of DNA. Looked up from germline, CDR1 is DFQATT and CDR2 is SNEGSKA (reference sequence). This CDR3 has 13 amino acids. This CDR3 reads CSARGRDNQPQHF.

The chain combines TRBV28 with TRBJ2-5; no DNA is available, so the TRBD1 call from TCRdb remains unchecked. This CDR3 spans 16 amino acids. CDR1 and CDR2 (germline): MDHEN, SYDVKM. The CDR3 loop reads CASSTKMGPRQETQYF.

This chain connects TRBV29-1 to TRBJ2-7. This CDR3 is 12 amino acids long. Germline values: CDR1 SQVTM, CDR2 ANQGSEA. CDR3 sequence: CSVEPVRYEQYF.

This sequence joins TRBV27 and TRBJ1-6; TCRdb reports TRBD1, a call that lacks DNA to check it against. CDR3 length equals 14 residues. The germline V gene has CDR1 MNHEY and CDR2 SMNVEV (reference sequence). CDR3 sequence reads: CASSLSSGGSPLHF.

The rearrangement links TRBV5-1 to TRBJ2-3. CDR3 length: 12 amino acids. Germline V CDR1 and CDR2: SGHRS, YFSETQ. CDR3 amino acids: CASSLNTDTQYF.

This chain connects TRBV12-3 or TRBV12-4 to TRBJ2-3; TCRdb picks TRBD2, but there is no DNA to check that call. The CDR3 has 17 amino acids. The CDR3 region is CASSFGLAGESTDTQYF.

The chain recombines TRBV15 with TRBJ2-7; TCRdb's D call of TRBD1 is untestable without DNA. The germline V gene encodes CDR1 LNHNV and CDR2 YYDKDF (reference sequence). The CDR3 sequence is 15 residues long. CDR3 region: CATSRARDVSYEQYF.

The genes are TRBV6-5 and TRBJ2-5; TCRdb lists TRBD1, though no DNA is available to test this call. The CDR3 is 16 amino acids. Germline V lookup: CDR1 MNHEY, CDR2 SVGAGI. The CDR3: CASSLTPGQGAETRYF.

The J gene is TRBJ2-1, the V gene TRBV7-6; TCRdb's D call, TRBD1, is unchecked because there is no DNA. CDR1 and CDR2 (germline): SGHVS, FNYEAQ. CDR3 length equals 16 residues. The CDR3 reads CASSRVPGGVDDEQFF.

This sequence joins TRBV28 and TRBJ2-7. The germline gives CDR1 MDHEN, CDR2 SYDVKM. The CDR3 spans 14 residues. The CDR3 loop reads CASSLSSGVHEQYF.

V gene TRBV9 combines with J gene TRBJ2-2; TCRdb selects TRBD1, and the lack of DNA leaves this call unchecked. The CDR3 runs to 16 residues. Looked up from germline, CDR1 is SGDLS and CDR2 is YYNGEE. CDR3 residues: CASSPPVGERFGELFF.

The chain recombines TRBV12-3 or TRBV12-4 with TRBJ2-3; the D call from TCRdb, TRBD2, cannot be confirmed without DNA. The CDR3 is 13 residues long. The CDR3 is CASSSGRSDTQYF.

V usage is TRBV28 and J usage is TRBJ2-3; the TRBD1 assignment by TCRdb is unverifiable without DNA. The CDR3 totals 14 residues. The germline CDR1 and CDR2 sequences are MDHEN and SYDVKM. CDR3: CASSRGVGTDTQYF.

V usage is TRBV28 and J usage is TRBJ2-3; TCRdb lists TRBD1, though no DNA is available to test this call. CDR3 length: 15 amino acids. The germline CDR1 and CDR2 sequences are MDHEN and SYDVKM. The CDR3 loop reads CAGGPGQGFTDTQYF.

The chain is built from TRBV7-8 and TRBJ2-7. Germline V gene lookup returns CDR1 SGHVS and CDR2 FQNEAQ. There are 11 residues in the CDR3. Here the CDR3 reads CASSLDNEQYF.

V is TRBV7-9 and J is TRBJ2-5; no DNA is available, so the TRBD2 call from TCRdb remains unchecked. This CDR3 spans 15 amino acids. Germline-derived CDR1 and CDR2 are SEHNR and FQNEAQ (reference sequence). This CDR3 is CASSLSYREEETQYF.

The rearrangement joins TRBV29-1 to TRBJ2-1; TCRdb picks TRBD2, but there is no DNA to check that call. The CDR3 runs 12 residues. CDR1 is SQVTM and CDR2 is ANQGSEA in the germline V gene. The CDR3 is CSVLGGGNEQFF.

The chain recombines TRBV28 with TRBJ2-7; the TCRdb call, TRBD1, lacks DNA for checking. This CDR3 spans 14 amino acids. Looked up from germline, CDR1 is MDHEN and CDR2 is SYDVKM. CDR3 amino acids: CASSLVGGQYEQYF.

V gene TRBV28 combines with J gene TRBJ1-2. Germline V gene data show CDR1 as MDHEN and CDR2 as SYDVKM. CDR3 size: 14 residues. The CDR3: CASSSMVGNYGYTF.

This chain uses TRBV28 with TRBJ2-1; lacking DNA, the TRBD2 call made by TCRdb goes unchecked. From germline, CDR1 is MDHEN and CDR2 SYDVKM. The CDR3 is made up of 15 amino acids. The CDR3 is CASRMTSGLNNEQFF.

The rearrangement uses TRBV4-1 and TRBJ2-3; there is no DNA to check the TCRdb D call of TRBD1. The CDR3 runs 16 residues. CDR1 and CDR2 (germline): MGHRA, YSYEKL. CDR3 in amino acids: CASSQRWQGTTDTQYF.

V is TRBV4-1 and J is TRBJ1-2; TCRdb reports TRBD1, a call that lacks DNA to check it against. The length of the CDR3 is 13 residues. Germline CDR1 reads MGHRA; CDR2 reads YSYEKL. The CDR3 is CASSQGGSAGYTF.